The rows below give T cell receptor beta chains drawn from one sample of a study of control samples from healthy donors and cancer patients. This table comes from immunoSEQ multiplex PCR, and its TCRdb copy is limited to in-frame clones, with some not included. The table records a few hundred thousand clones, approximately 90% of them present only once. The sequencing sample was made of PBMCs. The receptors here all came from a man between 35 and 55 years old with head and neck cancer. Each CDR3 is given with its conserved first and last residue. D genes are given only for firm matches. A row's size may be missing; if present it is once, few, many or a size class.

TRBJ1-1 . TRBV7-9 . TGTGCCAGCAGCTTAACAATAAGGGGATCCACGAACACTGAAGCTTTCTTT CASSLTIRGSTNTEAFF
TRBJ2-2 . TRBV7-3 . TGTGCCAGCAGCTCGGGAGCCGGGGAGCTGTTTTTT CASSSGAGELFF
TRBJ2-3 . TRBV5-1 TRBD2 TGCGCCAGCAGCTTGGCCACTTGGACTAGCGGGAGGGGGGCCACAGATACGCAGTATTTT CASSLATWTSGRGATDTQYF
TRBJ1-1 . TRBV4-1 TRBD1 TGCGCCAGTAGGACCCCCGGGACAGGGGATATGAACACTGAAGCTTTCTTT CASRTPGTGDMNTEAFF
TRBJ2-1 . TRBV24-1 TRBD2 TGTGCCACCAGTGATTTACGGGGGGGTGATGAGCAGTTCTTC CATSDLRGGDEQFF
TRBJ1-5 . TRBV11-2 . TGTGCCAGCAGCTTAGAGCTGGGTCAGCCCCAGCATTTT CASSLELGQPQHF
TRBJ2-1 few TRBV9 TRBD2 TGTGCCAGCAGCGTAGTAGACGGGGGGTCGTCGTCGCAGTTCTTC CASSVVDGGSSSQFF
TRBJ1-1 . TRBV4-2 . TGTGCCAGCAGCCAATGGAGGGACCCTAACACTGAAGCTTTCTTT CASSQWRDPNTEAFF
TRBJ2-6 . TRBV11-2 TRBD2 TGTGCCAGCAGTGGGACTAGCGAGAGCTCTGGGGCCAACGTCCTGACTTTC CASSGTSESSGANVLTF
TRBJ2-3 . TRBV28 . TGTGCCAGGACCGAACAGTTCTCTAGCACAGATACGCAGTATTTT CARTEQFSSTDTQYF
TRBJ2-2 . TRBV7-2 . TGTGCCAGCAGGTTCCTCTCTTCGGCTACCGGGGAGCTGTTTTTT CASRFLSSATGELFF
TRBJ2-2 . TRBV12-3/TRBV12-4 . TGTGCCAGCGATTGGGGACGGGGGGAGCTGTTTTTT CASDWGRGELFF
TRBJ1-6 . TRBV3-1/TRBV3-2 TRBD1 TGTGCCAGCAGCCAAGAGAGGGCAGGGGGGAATTCACCCCTCCACTTT CASSQERAGGNSPLHF
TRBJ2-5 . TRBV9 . TGTGCCAGCAGCGTGGGTTACAGGACCCAAGAGACCCAGTACTTC CASSVGYRTQETQYF
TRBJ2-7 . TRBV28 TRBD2 TGTGCCAGCAGTGGGACTAGCGGAGCCTACGAGCAGTACTTC CASSGTSGAYEQYF
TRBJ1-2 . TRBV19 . TGTGCCAGTAGTAGCCGGCCCAGTGATGGCTACACCTTC CASSSRPSDGYTF
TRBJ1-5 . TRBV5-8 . TGTGCCAGCAGCTTGGAGCAAAATCAGCCCCAGCATTTT CASSLEQNQPQHF
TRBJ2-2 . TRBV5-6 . TGTGCCAGCAGCCCCTGGGTGGACACCGGGGAGCTGTTTTTT CASSPWVDTGELFF
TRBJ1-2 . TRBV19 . TGTGCCAGTAGTACCATTAACTATGGCTACACCTTC CASSTINYGYTF
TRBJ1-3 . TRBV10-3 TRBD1 TGTGCCATCAGTGACGAAGGGGGCAGGAAAAACACCATATATTTT CAISDEGGRKNTIYF
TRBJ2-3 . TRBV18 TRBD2 TGTGCCAGCTCCCGACTAGCGGGAACCGGGGATACGCAGTATTTT CASSRLAGTGDTQYF
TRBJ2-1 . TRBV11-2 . TGTGCCAGCAGCGGGCATAGTGAGCAGTTCTTC CASSGHSEQFF
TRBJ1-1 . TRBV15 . TGTGCCACCAGCAGAGGGGGTGTAGAGAACACTGAAGCTTTCTTT CATSRGGVENTEAFF
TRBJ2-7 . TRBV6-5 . TGTGCCACCATCTCGGGAGAGAGTCGTCGAAGCGAGCAGTACTTC CATISGESRRSEQYF
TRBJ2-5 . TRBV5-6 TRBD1 TGTGCCAGCAGCAGGACAGGGGGCGAAGAGACCCAGTACTTC CASSRTGGEETQYF
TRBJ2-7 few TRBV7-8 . TGTGCCAGCAGCTTACTTTGGAGCTCCTACGAGCAGTACTTC CASSLLWSSYEQYF
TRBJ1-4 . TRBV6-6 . TGTGCCAGCAGTGACAGCGCCTCTAATGAAAAACTGTTTTTT CASSDSASNEKLFF
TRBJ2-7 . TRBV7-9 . TGTGCCAGCAGCTTAAGCCCCCCCTACGAGCAGTACTTC CASSLSPPYEQYF